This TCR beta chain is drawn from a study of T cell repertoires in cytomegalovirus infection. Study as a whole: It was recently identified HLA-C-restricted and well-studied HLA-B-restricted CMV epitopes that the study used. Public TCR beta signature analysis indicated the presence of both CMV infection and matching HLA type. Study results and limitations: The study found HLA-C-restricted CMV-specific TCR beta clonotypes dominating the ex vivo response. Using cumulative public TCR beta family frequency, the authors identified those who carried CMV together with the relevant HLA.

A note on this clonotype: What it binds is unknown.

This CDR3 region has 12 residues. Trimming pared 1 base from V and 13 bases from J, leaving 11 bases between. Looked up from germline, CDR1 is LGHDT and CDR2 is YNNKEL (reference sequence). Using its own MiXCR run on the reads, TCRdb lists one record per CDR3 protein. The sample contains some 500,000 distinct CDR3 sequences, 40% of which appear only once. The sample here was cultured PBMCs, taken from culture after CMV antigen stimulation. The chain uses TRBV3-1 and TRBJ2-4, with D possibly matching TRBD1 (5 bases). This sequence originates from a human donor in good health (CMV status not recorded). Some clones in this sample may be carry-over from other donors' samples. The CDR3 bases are TGTGCCAGCAGCCAAGGGGTCAGGGTACAGTACTTC. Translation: CASSQGVRVQYF.